These 24 T cell receptor beta chains came from one sample sequenced in a study of cytomegalovirus exposure and HLA in healthy donors. The study ran its PCR with 60 Vbeta and 13 Jbeta primers. Assay: immunoSEQ multiplex PCR; the TCRdb copy retains only in-frame clones and omits some. In the table there are approximately 280,000 clones, around nine tenths of which are singletons. Sequencing was carried out using PBMCs. These receptor sequences come from a woman aged 18-35 years in good health and CMV-seronegative.

The V and J genes are TRBV11-2 and TRBJ2-7; 11 bases fit TRBD1. The germline V gene has CDR1 SGHAT and CDR2 FQNNGV. The CDR3 totals 17 residues. After removal of 3 bases from V and 4 bases from J, the junction contained 11 bases not matched to a gene. The CDR3: CASSLYLPGTGGYEQYF. As DNA, the CDR3 is TGTGCCAGCAGCTTGTACTTACCCGGGACAGGGGGTTACGAGCAGTACTTC.

In DNA form, the CDR3 reads TGTGCCAGCAGCTCGGATAGCGGGGGCCAAGAGACCCAGTACTTC. Residues: CASSSDSGGQETQYF. This chain uses TRBV9 with TRBJ2-5; 9 bases fit TRBD2. Germline loops: CDR1 SGDLS, CDR2 YYNGEE. The CDR3 spans 15 residues. The trim removed 4 bases at V and 1 base at J, leaving 5 bases unmatched.

CDR3 nucleotides: TGCGCCAGCGGCGGCGGGACAGATTACTATGGCTACACCTTC. Amino acids: CASGGGTDYYGYTF. The rearrangement uses TRBV5-1 and TRBJ1-2, with 7 positions matching TRBD1. The junction had 9 bases not matched to a gene; V was cut back by 7 bases and J by 3 bases. Germline loops: CDR1 SGHRS, CDR2 YFSETQ. CDR3 length: 14 amino acids.

This chain connects TRBV7-8 to TRBJ1-2; TRBD1 matches 10 bases. Germline trimming cut 5 bases from V and 4 bases from J; bases unmatched to any gene: 4. The CDR3 covers 14 residues. Germline V gene sequence: CDR1 SGHVS, CDR2 FQNEAQ. The CDR3 DNA follows: TGTGCCAGCAGCATGACAGGGGGCGGCTATGGCTACACCTTC. It translates to CASSMTGGGYGYTF.

The chain is built from TRBV2 and TRBJ1-2; 12 bases line up with TRBD1. V gave up 5 bases and J gave up 2 bases; unmatched junction bases: 6. CDR3 size: 16 residues. Germline assignment: CDR1 SNHLY and CDR2 FYNNEI. The CDR3: CASSIRDRGRNYGYTF. DNA of the CDR3: TGTGCCAGCAGTATCCGGGACAGGGGGCGCAACTATGGCTACACCTTC.

CDR3 loop: CASSLLASADTQYF. Written as DNA, the CDR3 is TGTGCCAGCAGTTTACTAGCGTCCGCAGATACGCAGTATTTT. J is TRBJ2-3 and V is TRBV6-1; 7 positions match TRBD2. Germline assignment: CDR1 MNHNS and CDR2 SASEGT. The CDR3 has 14 residues. V lost 5 bases, J lost 4 bases, and 6 bases stayed unmatched.

The DNA for the CDR3 is TGTGCCAGCAGTCCTCTTCGCAGGGGGCTTATCAACACCGGGGAGCTGTTTTTT. Encoded protein: CASSPLRRGLINTGELFF. The genes are TRBV2 and TRBJ2-2; 8 bases line up with TRBD1. The germline V gene encodes CDR1 SNHLY and CDR2 FYNNEI. The length of the CDR3 is 18 residues. V trimming: 5 bases; J trimming: 2 bases; junction bases outside the gene matches: 13.

The chain joins TRBV29-1 to TRBJ1-2, with TRBD1 identical over 9 bases. Germline values: CDR1 SQVTM, CDR2 ANQGSEA. The CDR3 totals 14 residues. V dropped 5 bases and J dropped 1; count of bases not matched to a gene: 5. The CDR3 sequence: CSVRQGEDNYGYTF. DNA for the CDR3: TGCAGCGTTCGACAGGGGGAGGATAACTATGGCTACACCTTC.

This clone was seen only once. The chain combines TRBV5-6 with TRBJ2-7; 9 positions agree with TRBD2. The V and J ends lost 3 bases and 0 bases, in that order; junction bases with no gene match: 10. This CDR3 comprises 17 residues. Germline loops: CDR1 SGHDT, CDR2 YYEEEE. The CDR3 coding sequence is TGTGCCAGCAGCTCTATAGCGGGGGCTACTCCCTCCTACGAGCAGTACTTC. It translates to CASSSIAGATPSYEQYF.

The J gene is TRBJ2-5, the V gene TRBV5-4, with TRBD2 matching 11 bases. Germline V lookup: CDR1 SGHNT, CDR2 YYREEE (reference sequence). V dropped 0 bases and J dropped 5; count of bases not matched to a gene: 15. CDR3 length equals 19 residues. The CDR3 region is CASSLEFAVAGGRAETQYF. The CDR3, as DNA: TGTGCCAGCAGCTTGGAATTTGCGGTAGCGGGGGGGCGAGCGGAGACCCAGTACTTC.

The chain joins TRBV9 to TRBJ2-1; no clear D gene. The CDR3 consists of 15 residues. V shed 0 bases and J shed 7 bases, with 14 bases lying between them. CDR1 and CDR2 from the germline V gene are SGDLS and YYNGEE. This CDR3 reads CASSVGGVIGNEQFF. The CDR3 nucleotides are TGTGCCAGCAGCGTAGGCGGAGTAATAGGTAATGAGCAGTTCTTC.

The chain joins TRBV30 to TRBJ2-1; TRBD2 matches 8 bases. This CDR3 is built from 15 residues. V gave up 4 bases and J gave up 8 bases; unmatched junction bases: 13. The germline V gene encodes CDR1 GTSNPN and CDR2 SVGIG (reference sequence). The CDR3 sequence: CAWNMPGLESHEQFF. CDR3 bases: TGTGCCTGGAATATGCCGGGACTAGAGTCACATGAGCAGTTCTTC.

The chain employs TRBV25-1 and TRBJ2-1; no clear D. CDR1 is MGHDK and CDR2 is SYGVNS in the germline V gene. The V end was cut by 1 base, the J end by 9 bases, with 4 bases between. The CDR3 totals 11 residues. CDR3 nucleotides: TGTGCCAGCAGTGAATTCTCTGAGCAGTTCTTC. It yields the protein CASSEFSEQFF.

V usage is TRBV7-2 and J usage is TRBJ2-1, with no clear D. Trimming shortened V by 1 base and J by 13 bases, and 17 bases separated the two germline ends. Germline V lookup: CDR1 SGHTA, CDR2 FQGNSA. The CDR3 is 14 amino acids. The CDR3 DNA reads TGTGCCAGCAGCTTAGACTCAATGTCGGGTCAACAGTTCTTC. As protein: CASSLDSMSGQQFF.

The V and J genes are TRBV13 and TRBJ1-6, with 9 bases that match TRBD1. This CDR3 has 16 residues. The J segment lost 10 bases and the V segment lost 2 bases, leaving 9 bases of the junction unmatched. Germline V lookup: CDR1 PRHDT, CDR2 FYEKMQ (reference sequence). CDR3 in DNA: TGTGCCAGCAGCTTATTTACCGGGACAGGGCACTCACCCCTCCACTTT. This gives the protein CASSLFTGTGHSPLHF.

Details on this clone: Germline and junction disagree at one end, which may indicate a read error. The rearrangement uses TRBV6-1 and TRBJ1-6, with TRBD1 as a possible D gene (5 bases). The CDR3 contains 14 residues. CDR1 is MNHNS, CDR2 SASEGT, per germline. The CDR3: CASSPREGNSPLPF. Written as DNA, the CDR3 is TGTGCCAGCAGCCCCAGGGAAGGCAATTCACCCCTCCCCTTT.

This clone was seen just once. CDR3 nucleotides: TGCGCCAGCAGCTTGGAAGGCGGGGGAGGATGGGGCCAAGAGACCCAGTACTTC. It is translated as CASSLEGGGGWGQETQYF. The rearrangement links TRBV5-1 to TRBJ2-5; TRBD2 matches at 7 bases. The CDR3 covers 18 residues. Trimming removed 0 bases from V and 1 base from J; junction bases left unmatched: 12. Germline CDR1 reads SGHRS; CDR2 reads YFSETQ.

Regarding this clone: The same CDR3 arises from other DNA sequences in this sample as well. This chain's CDR3 is CASSYEGRGNTEAFF. DNA of the CDR3: TGTGCCAGCAGTTACGAGGGCAGAGGGAACACTGAAGCTTTCTTT. The chain is built from TRBV6-5 and TRBJ1-1; no clear D. Between the trimmed V and J ends, which lost 2 bases and 1 base, there was a span of 11 bases. Germline CDR1 reads MNHEY; CDR2 reads SVGAGI. This CDR3 is built from 15 residues.

The chain employs TRBV4-1 and TRBJ1-6; no firm D call. Between the trimmed V and J ends, which lost 1 base and 3 bases, there was a span of 13 bases. This CDR3 contains 17 residues. Germline V gives CDR1 MGHRA, CDR2 YSYEKL. The CDR3 bases are TGCGCCAGCAGCCAAGGGGCAGCGGGTTTCTATAATTCACCCCTCCACTTT. It encodes CASSQGAAGFYNSPLHF.

The V gene is TRBV27, the J gene TRBJ2-3; no clear D. Germline loops: CDR1 MNHEY, CDR2 SMNVEV (reference sequence). Trimming shortened V by 8 bases and J by 2 bases, and 14 bases separated the two germline ends. This CDR3 contains 14 residues. Here the CDR3 reads CASGLMFTTDTQYF. CDR3 DNA sequence: TGTGCCAGCGGTCTAATGTTTACCACAGATACGCAGTATTTT.

This chain links TRBV9 with TRBJ2-3; TRBD2 is a possible D gene (6 bases). The CDR3 sequence is 14 residues long. V was pared by 4 bases and J by 2 bases, with 11 bases between. The V gene's germline CDR1 is SGDLS and CDR2 YYNGEE. CDR3 nucleotide sequence: TGTGCCAGCAGCCAACGGGGGACCACAGATACGCAGTATTTT. Its protein is CASSQRGTTDTQYF. Filled out from reference TRBV9 and TRBJ2-3, the complete variable domain reads DSGVTQTPKHLITATGQRVTLRCSPRSGDLSVYWYQQSLDQGLQFLIQYYNGEERAKGNILERFSAQQFPDLHSELNLSSLELGDSALYFCASSQRGTTDTQYFGPGTRLTVL.

The genes are TRBV15 and TRBJ1-1; no clear D gene. This CDR3 is 14 amino acids long. V was shortened by 1 base and J by 0 bases, with 6 bases between the two germline ends. Germline V gives CDR1 LNHNV, CDR2 YYDKDF (reference sequence). This CDR3 is CATSRGALNTEAFF. The CDR3 DNA sequence: TGTGCCACCAGCAGAGGCGCACTGAACACTGAAGCTTTCTTT.

The rearrangement uses TRBV5-6 and TRBJ2-1; 12 positions agree with TRBD2. V lost 0 bases and J lost 2; bases outside the gene matches: 3. The CDR3 is 17 residues long. The V gene's germline CDR1 is SGHDT and CDR2 YYEEEE. The CDR3 region has the DNA TGTGCCAGCAGCTTGGACTCTAGCGGGGGGGCCTACAATGAGCAGTTCTTC. Amino acids: CASSLDSSGGAYNEQFF.

The chain employs TRBV4-2 and TRBJ2-3; 9 nucleotides agree with TRBD2. CDR3 length: 17 residues. Germline-derived CDR1 and CDR2 are LGHNA and YNFKEQ. V dropped 3 bases and J dropped 1; count of bases not matched to a gene: 8. The CDR3 region is CASSHHPLAGRTDTQYF. The CDR3 nucleotides are TGTGCCAGCAGCCACCACCCTCTAGCGGGGCGCACAGATACGCAGTATTTT.